These 14 T cell receptor beta chains came from one sample sequenced in a study of blood T cells in healthy people across ages. A second PCR, run for roughly 7 to 12 cycles, used a sample-barcoded 5' primer plus a J-beta primer mix. TCRdb recomputed calls from the 5' RACE reads with MiXCR, one row per CDR3 protein. The table records fewer than 800,000 distinct CDR3 sequences, approximately 21% of them present only once. Source material: blood. These TCRs come from a man in his 70s in good health.

This chain uses TRBV14 with TRBJ2-2; D is undetermined. Germline CDR1 is SGHDN and CDR2 is FVKESK. V was pared by 2 bases and J by 6 bases, with 13 bases between. CDR3 length: 15 residues. Here the CDR3 DNA reads TGTGCCAGCAGCCAATTTAGAGCCGGCCCCGGGGAGCTGTTTTTT. Its translation: CASSQFRAGPGELFF.

A few counts support this clonotype. Germline and junction disagree at one end, which may indicate a read error. The chain employs TRBV12-3 or TRBV12-4 and TRBJ2-7, with D possibly TRBD2 on 7 matching bases. This CDR3 contains 15 residues. The CDR3 DNA sequence: TGTGCCAGCAGTTTCTACTATCGGGGGGCCTACGAGCAATACTTC. Protein product: CASSFYYRGAYEQYF.

J is TRBJ2-7 and V is TRBV5-1; the D call may be TRBD1 or TRBD2 (5 bases each). The CDR3 contains 16 residues. Trimming took 3 bases from V and 1 from J, leaving 17 bases between them. Germline V gene sequence: CDR1 SGHRS, CDR2 YFSETQ. As DNA, the CDR3 is TGCGCCAGCAGCTCAGGGACGGTCCTCAGGTCCTACGAGCAGTACTTC. Encoded protein: CASSSGTVLRSYEQYF. Complete variable domain (other parts from reference TRBV5-1 and TRBJ2-7): KAGVTQTPRYLIKTRGQQVTLSCSPISGHRSVSWYQQTPGQGLQFLFEYFSETQRNKGNFPGRFSGRQFSNSRSEMNVSTLELGDSALYLCASSSGTVLRSYEQYFGPGTRLTVT.

The sample holds a few counts of this clonotype. The gene calls are TRBV12-3 or TRBV12-4 and TRBJ2-5; perhaps TRBD1 as D (5 bases). The CDR3 extends over 13 amino acids. V lost 7 bases to trimming and J lost 4 bases, with 13 bases between them. The CDR3, as DNA: TGTGCCAGCAAAGGGGAAAGACTAGAGACCCAGTACTTC. Its translation: CASKGERLETQYF.

This clonotype showed up just a few times. The chain is built from TRBV24-1 and TRBJ1-5, with TRBD1 identical over 9 bases. In germline, CDR1 is KGHDR, CDR2 SFDVKD. The CDR3 is 16 amino acids. The ends lost 4 bases at V and 1 base at J; junction bases unmatched: 4. The CDR3 nucleotides read TGTGCCACCAGTGAGGGCGGACAGGGGAGCAATCAGCCCCAGCATTTT. Its translation is CATSEGGQGSNQPQHF.

The table lists this clonotype with a few counts. This chain connects TRBV2 to TRBJ1-5, with 8 bases that match TRBD1. Germline lookup yields CDR1 SNHLY and CDR2 FYNNEI. The CDR3 runs to 17 residues. V was pared by 7 bases and J by 2 bases, with 13 bases of the junction left unmatched. CDR3 region: CASKDRVGGIGNQPQHF. The CDR3, as DNA: TGTGCCAGCAAGGACAGGGTAGGGGGTATTGGCAATCAGCCCCAGCATTTT.

This rearrangement joins TRBV10-3 to TRBJ1-1; D is ambiguous. Trimming cost V 6 bases and J 2 bases, with 10 bases left between them. This CDR3 is built from 13 residues. CDR1 is ENHRY and CDR2 is SYGVKD in the germline V gene. CDR3: CAISYDGNTEAFF. The CDR3 DNA follows: TGTGCCATCAGCTATGACGGTAACACTGAAGCTTTCTTT.

Here the CDR3 DNA reads TGTGCCAGCAGTTACTTTCAGGGAGCTAACTATGGCTACACCTTC. Amino acid sequence: CASSYFQGANYGYTF. The chain carries TRBV6-6 and TRBJ1-2; maybe TRBD1 (5 bases). V lost 1 base, J lost 0 bases, and 9 bases lay in between. Looked up from germline, CDR1 is MNHNY and CDR2 is SVGAGI (reference sequence). This CDR3 contains 15 residues.

This chain uses TRBV4-1 with TRBJ2-5, with D perhaps TRBD2 (5 bases). Between the trimmed V and J ends, which lost 1 base and 5 bases, there was a span of 8 bases. Per the germline V gene, CDR1 is MGHRA and CDR2 is YSYEKL. This CDR3 region has 13 residues. CDR3 amino acids: CASSQGLTETQYF. As DNA, the CDR3 is TGCGCCAGCAGCCAAGGACTAACGGAGACCCAGTACTTC.

V gene TRBV7-9 combines with J gene TRBJ2-5; D uncertain. The CDR3 contains 15 residues. Trimming cost V 5 bases and J 0 bases, with 13 bases left between them. CDR1 and CDR2 (germline): SEHNR, FQNEAQ (reference sequence). CDR3 DNA sequence: TGTGCCAGCAGCCTAAACCTGGATCACCAAGAGACCCAGTACTTC. Translating it yields CASSLNLDHQETQYF.

This clonotype was counted only a few times. The rearrangement joins TRBV6-1 to TRBJ1-3, with D perhaps matching TRBD1 (5 bases). This CDR3 contains 14 residues. V gave up 2 bases and J gave up 1 base, with 6 bases separating them. The germline V gene encodes CDR1 MNHNS and CDR2 SASEGT. The CDR3 DNA follows: TGTGCCAGCAGTGAAAACAGGTCTGGAAACACCATATATTTT. Amino acids: CASSENRSGNTIYF.

The J gene is TRBJ2-7, the V gene TRBV6-2 or TRBV6-3; D uncertain. The germline CDR1 and CDR2 sequences are MNHEY and SVGEGT. The CDR3 is made up of 12 amino acids. Deletions cut 5 bases from V and 9 bases from J, with 14 bases between. CDR3 coding DNA: TGTGCCAGCAGTCCATACCCGGATGGGCAGTACTTC. It specifies CASSPYPDGQYF.

This sequence joins TRBV7-2 and TRBJ2-1; TRBD1 might be the D (6 bases). The CDR3 covers 11 residues. Germline lookup yields CDR1 SGHTA and CDR2 FQGNSA. Trimming cost V 8 bases and J 10 bases, with 12 bases left between them. The CDR3 protein is CASSDRLEQFF. CDR3 DNA: TGTGCCAGCTCGGACAGATTGGAGCAGTTCTTC.

This clonotype was found once. V is TRBV4-1 and J is TRBJ2-1; 7 bases align to TRBD2. Germline V gene lookup returns CDR1 MGHRA and CDR2 YSYEKL. This CDR3 has 13 amino acids. After removal of 8 bases from V and 7 bases from J, the junction contained 8 bases not matched to a gene. The CDR3: CASGPTSVNEQFF. The CDR3 DNA reads TGCGCCAGCGGCCCCACTAGCGTGAATGAGCAGTTCTTC.